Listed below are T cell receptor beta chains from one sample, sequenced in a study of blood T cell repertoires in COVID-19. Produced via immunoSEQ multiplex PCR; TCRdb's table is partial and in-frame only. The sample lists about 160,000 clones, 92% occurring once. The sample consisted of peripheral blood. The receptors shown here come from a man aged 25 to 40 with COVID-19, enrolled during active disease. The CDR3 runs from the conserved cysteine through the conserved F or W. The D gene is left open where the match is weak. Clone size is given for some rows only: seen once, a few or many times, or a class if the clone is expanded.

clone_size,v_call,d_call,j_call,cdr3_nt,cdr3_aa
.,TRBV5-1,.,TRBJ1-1,TGCGCCAGCAGCTTGGCGCAAACAGGGACCACTGAAGCTTTCTTT,CASSLAQTGTTEAFF
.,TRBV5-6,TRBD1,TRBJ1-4,TGTGCCAGCAGCTTGGACAGGGGATCTCCTAATGAAAAACTGTTTTTT,CASSLDRGSPNEKLFF
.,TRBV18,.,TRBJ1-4,TGTGCCAGCTCACCCCGGGAGGAAAAACTGTTTTTT,CASSPREEKLFF
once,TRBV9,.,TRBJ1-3,TGTGCCAGCAGCCCCCGCGGAGGCGACTCTGGAAACACCATATATTTT,CASSPRGGDSGNTIYF
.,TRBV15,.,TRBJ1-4,TGTGCCACCAGCAGGGCTCGACGGGGGGAGGTCATAACAACTAATGAAAAACTGTTTTTT,CATSRARRGEVITTNEKLFF
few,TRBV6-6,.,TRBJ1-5,TGTGCCAGCAGTTACTCGAGCGGGCCGGCCCGGCAGCCCCAGCATTTT,CASSYSSGPARQPQHF
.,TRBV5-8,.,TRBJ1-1,TGTGCCAGCAGCTCCCTGGTGGTACGGGAAGCTTTCTTT,CASSSLVVREAFF
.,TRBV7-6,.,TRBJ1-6,TGTGCCAGCAGCTTAGAGGCAGGGGACTCACCCCTCCACTTT,CASSLEAGDSPLHF
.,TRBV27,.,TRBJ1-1,TGTGTCCACAGCTCGAACACTGAAGCTTTCTTT,CVHSSNTEAFF
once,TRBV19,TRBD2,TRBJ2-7,TGTGCCAGTAGTATAGGCGGGGGGTCCTACGAGCAGTACTTC,CASSIGGGSYEQYF
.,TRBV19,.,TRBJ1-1,TGTGCCAGTAAGGTAACAGGGTTGAACACTGAAGCTTTCTTT,CASKVTGLNTEAFF
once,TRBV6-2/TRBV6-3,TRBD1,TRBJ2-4,TGTGCCAGCAGTCAGGACAGGGATGATCAAAACATTCAGTACTTC,CASSQDRDDQNIQYF
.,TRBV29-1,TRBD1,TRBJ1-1,TGCAGCGTCCGGACAGGGATATTGGACACTGAAGCTTTCTTT,CSVRTGILDTEAFF
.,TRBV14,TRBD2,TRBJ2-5,TGTGCCAGCAGCCAAGTAGCGGGAGACGTGACCCAGTACTTC,CASSQVAGDVTQYF
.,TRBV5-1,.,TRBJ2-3,TGCGCCAGCAGCCCCAGGGGACCAACTTCCACAGATACGCAGTATTTT,CASSPRGPTSTDTQYF
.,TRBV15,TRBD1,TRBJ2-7,TGTGCCACCAGCAGAGGAGGACAGGCTAGCTCCTACGAGCAGTACTTC,CATSRGGQASSYEQYF
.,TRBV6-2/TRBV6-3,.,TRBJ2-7,TGTGCCAGCAGTTCCGCTAGCGAACCTTCCTACGAGCAGTACTTC,CASSSASEPSYEQYF
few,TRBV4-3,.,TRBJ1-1,TGCGCCAGCAGCCAAGATCGCACAGGGAGAGCTGAAGCTTTCTTT,CASSQDRTGRAEAFF
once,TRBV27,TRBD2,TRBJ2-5,TGTGCCAGCAGTTTAACGCTAGCGGGAGACGGGGAGACCCAGTACTTC,CASSLTLAGDGETQYF
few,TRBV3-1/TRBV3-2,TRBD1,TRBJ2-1,TGTGCCAGCAGCCAAGAAGACAGGGGTTTCTACAATGAGCAGTTCTTC,CASSQEDRGFYNEQFF
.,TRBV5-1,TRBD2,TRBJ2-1,TGCGCCAGCAGCTTGGATCTAGCGGGGGTCAATGAGCAGTTCTTC,CASSLDLAGVNEQFF
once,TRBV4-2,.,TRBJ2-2,TGTGCCAGCAGCCAAGAGGGTATCGGGAGCGCCAACACCGGGGAGCTGTTTTTT,CASSQEGIGSANTGELFF
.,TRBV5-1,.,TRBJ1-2,TGCGCCAGCAGCTTGGCCGGGGGTGGCTACACCTTC,CASSLAGGGYTF
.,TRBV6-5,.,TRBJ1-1,TGTGCCAGCATCGGTCATATGAACACTGAAGCTTTCTTT,CASIGHMNTEAFF
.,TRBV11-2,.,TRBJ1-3,TGTGCCAGCAGCTTAAACAGTGGCAGCTTCTCTGGAAACACCATATATTTT,CASSLNSGSFSGNTIYF
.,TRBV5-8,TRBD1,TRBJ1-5,TGTGCCAGCAGCTGGAGGGGGACAGGGGGCCCTCAGCCCCAGCATTTT,CASSWRGTGGPQPQHF
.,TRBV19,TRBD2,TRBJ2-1,TGTGCCAGTAGGGGCTTTGGCGGGAGCGATACTAATGAGCAGTTCTTC,CASRGFGGSDTNEQFF
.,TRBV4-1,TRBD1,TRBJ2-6,TGCGCCAGCAGCCAAGGGGACAGGGCCTCTGGGGCCAACGTCCTGACTTTC,CASSQGDRASGANVLTF
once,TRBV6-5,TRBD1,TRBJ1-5,TGTGCCAGCAGACCCCAGGCAGGGGGCGGTCAGCCCCAGCATTTT,CASRPQAGGGQPQHF
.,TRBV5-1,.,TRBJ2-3,TGCGCCAGCAGCTTGTGGGGGGGCGCGCAGCGGAGCACAGATACGCAGTATTTT,CASSLWGGAQRSTDTQYF
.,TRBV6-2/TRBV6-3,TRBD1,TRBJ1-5,TGTGCCAGCAGTTACCCGTACAGGGGCCAGCCCCAGCATTTT,CASSYPYRGQPQHF
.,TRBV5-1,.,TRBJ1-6,TGCGCCAGCAGTGAGACAGCGAATTCACCCCTCCACTTT,CASSETANSPLHF
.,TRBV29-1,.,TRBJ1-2,TGCAGCGTTGTCCTCGGTACCAACTATGGCTACACCTTC,CSVVLGTNYGYTF
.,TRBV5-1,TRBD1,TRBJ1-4,TGCGCCAGCAGCTTGGCGACAGGGGCAACTAATGAAAAACTGTTTTTT,CASSLATGATNEKLFF
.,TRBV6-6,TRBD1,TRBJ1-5,TGTGCCAGCAGACCGGGACAGGGGGTTAGTCAGCCCCAGCATTTT,CASRPGQGVSQPQHF
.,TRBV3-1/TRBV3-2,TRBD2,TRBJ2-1,TGTGCCAGCAGTCCTAGCGGGGGCCACTACAATGAGCAGTTCTTC,CASSPSGGHYNEQFF
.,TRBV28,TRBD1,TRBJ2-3,TGTGCCAGCAGCCCGGACAGGGGGGCAGATACGCAGTATTTT,CASSPDRGADTQYF
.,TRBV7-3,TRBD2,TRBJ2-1,TGTGCCAGCAGCTTAATCCTAGCGGGAAGGAATGAGCAGTTCTTC,CASSLILAGRNEQFF
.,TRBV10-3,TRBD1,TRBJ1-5,TGTGCCATCAGTAAGACAGGGGACAATAGCAATCAGCCCCAGCATTTT,CAISKTGDNSNQPQHF
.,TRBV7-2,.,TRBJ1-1,TGTGCCAGCAGCCTCGACAGGACTGAAGCTTTCTTT,CASSLDRTEAFF
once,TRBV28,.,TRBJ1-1,TGTGCCAGCAGTATTCCCCAGAACACTGAAGCTTTCTTT,CASSIPQNTEAFF
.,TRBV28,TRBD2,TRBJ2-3,TGTGCCAGCAGTTTAATCTGGACTAGCCGACGAGACACAGATACGCAGTATTTT,CASSLIWTSRRDTDTQYF
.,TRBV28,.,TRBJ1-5,TGTGCCAGCACCCCTCTAGACTTTAGCAATCAGCCCCAGCATTTT,CASTPLDFSNQPQHF
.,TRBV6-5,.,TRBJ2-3,TGTGCCAGCAGTTATGAGGGCCGGGAAGATACGCAGTATTTT,CASSYEGREDTQYF
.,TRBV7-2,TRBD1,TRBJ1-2,TGTGCCAGCAGCTCCGGGGACAGGGGAAGAAGTGGCTACACCTTC,CASSSGDRGRSGYTF
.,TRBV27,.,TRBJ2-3,TGTGCCAGCAGTCTCAGCACAGATACGCAGTATTTT,CASSLSTDTQYF
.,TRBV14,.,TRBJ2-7,TGTGCCAGCAGCCAAGTTAGCTCAACAGGATGGTACGAGCAGTACTTC,CASSQVSSTGWYEQYF
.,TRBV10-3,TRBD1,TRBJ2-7,TGTGCCATCCCGGGACAGGGAGACTCCTACGAGCAGTACTTC,CAIPGQGDSYEQYF
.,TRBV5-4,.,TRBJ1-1,TGTGCCAGCAGCCCCGAAGGGTCGGCGGGCACTGAAGCTTTCTTT,CASSPEGSAGTEAFF
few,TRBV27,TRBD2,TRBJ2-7,TGTGCCAGCAGTTTAATAGGGACTAGTCTCGACGAGCAGTACTTC,CASSLIGTSLDEQYF
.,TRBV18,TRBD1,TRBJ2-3,TGTGCCAGCTCACCACCCAGGGGGGATACGCAGTATTTT,CASSPPRGDTQYF
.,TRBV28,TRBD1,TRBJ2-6,TGTGCCAGCAGGACAGGGGGTTCGTCTGGGGCCAACGTCCTGACTTTC,CASRTGGSSGANVLTF
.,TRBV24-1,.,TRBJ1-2,TGTGCCACCAGTCCACCCGACAGAATCTATGGCTACACCTTC,CATSPPDRIYGYTF